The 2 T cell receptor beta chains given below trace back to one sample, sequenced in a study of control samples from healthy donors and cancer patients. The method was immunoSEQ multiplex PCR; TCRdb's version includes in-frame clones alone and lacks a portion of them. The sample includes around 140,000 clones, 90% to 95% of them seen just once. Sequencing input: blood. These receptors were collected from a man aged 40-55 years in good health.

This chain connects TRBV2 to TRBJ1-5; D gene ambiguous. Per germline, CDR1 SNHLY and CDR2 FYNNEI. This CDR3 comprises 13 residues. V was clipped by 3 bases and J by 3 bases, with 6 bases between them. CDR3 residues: CASSDGYNQPQHF. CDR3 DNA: TGTGCCAGCAGTGACGGGTACAATCAGCCCCAGCATTTT.

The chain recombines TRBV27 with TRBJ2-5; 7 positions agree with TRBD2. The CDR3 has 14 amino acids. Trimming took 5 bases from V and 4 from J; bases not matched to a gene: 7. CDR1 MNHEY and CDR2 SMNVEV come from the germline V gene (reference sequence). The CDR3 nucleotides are TGTGCCAGCAGTCACACTAGCGCCTCAGAGACCCAGTACTTC. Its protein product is CASSHTSASETQYF.